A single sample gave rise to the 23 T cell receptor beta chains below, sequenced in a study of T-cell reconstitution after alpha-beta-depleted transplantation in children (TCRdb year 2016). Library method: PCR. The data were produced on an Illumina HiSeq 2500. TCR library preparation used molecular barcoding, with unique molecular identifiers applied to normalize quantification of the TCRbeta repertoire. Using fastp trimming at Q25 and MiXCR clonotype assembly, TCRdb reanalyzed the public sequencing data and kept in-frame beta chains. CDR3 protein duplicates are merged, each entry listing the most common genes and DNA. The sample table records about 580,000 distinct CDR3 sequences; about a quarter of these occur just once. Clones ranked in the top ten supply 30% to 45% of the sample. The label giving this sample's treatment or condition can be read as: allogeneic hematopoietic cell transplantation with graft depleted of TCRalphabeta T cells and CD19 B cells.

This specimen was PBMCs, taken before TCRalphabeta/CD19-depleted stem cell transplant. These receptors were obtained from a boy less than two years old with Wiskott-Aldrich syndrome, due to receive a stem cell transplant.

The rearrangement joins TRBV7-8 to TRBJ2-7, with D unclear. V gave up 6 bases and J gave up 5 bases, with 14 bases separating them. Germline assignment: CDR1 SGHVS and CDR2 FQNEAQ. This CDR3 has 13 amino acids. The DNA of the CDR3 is TGTGCCAGCAGTTCCGTCGCGGCAGACGAGCAGTACTTC. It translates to CASSSVAADEQYF. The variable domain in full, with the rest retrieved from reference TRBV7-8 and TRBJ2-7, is GAGVSQSPRYKVAKRGQDVALRCDPISGHVSLFWYQQALGQGPEFLTYFQNEAQLDKSGLPSDRFFAERPEGSVSTLKIQRTQQEDSAVYLCASSSVAADEQYFGPGTRLTVT.

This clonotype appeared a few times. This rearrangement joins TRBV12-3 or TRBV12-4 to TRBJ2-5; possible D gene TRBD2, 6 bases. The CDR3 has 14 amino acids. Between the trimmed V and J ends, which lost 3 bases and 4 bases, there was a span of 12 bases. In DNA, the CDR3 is TGTGCCAGCAGTTTGGGAGGTCGAGGAGAGACCCAGTACTTC. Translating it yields CASSLGGRGETQYF.

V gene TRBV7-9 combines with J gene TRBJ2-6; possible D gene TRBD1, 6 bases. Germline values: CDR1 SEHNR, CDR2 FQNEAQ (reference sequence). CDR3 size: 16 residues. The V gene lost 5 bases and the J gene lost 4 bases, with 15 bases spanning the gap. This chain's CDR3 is CASSPRTVLGANVLTF. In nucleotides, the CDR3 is TGTGCCAGCAGCCCCAGGACAGTTCTAGGGGCCAACGTCCTGACTTTC. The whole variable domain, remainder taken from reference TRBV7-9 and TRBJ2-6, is DTGVSQNPRHKITKRGQNVTFRCDPISEHNRLYWYRQTLGQGPEFLTYFQNEAQLEKSRLLSDRFSAERPKGSFSTLEIQRTEQGDSAMYLCASSPRTVLGANVLTFGAGSRLTVL.

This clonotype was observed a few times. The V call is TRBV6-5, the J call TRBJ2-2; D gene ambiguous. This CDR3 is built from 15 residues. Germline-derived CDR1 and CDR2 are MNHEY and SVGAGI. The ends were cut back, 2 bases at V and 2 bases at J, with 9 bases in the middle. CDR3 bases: TGTGCCAGCAGTTACCGTCTACCTAACACCGGGGAGCTGTTTTTT. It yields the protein CASSYRLPNTGELFF.

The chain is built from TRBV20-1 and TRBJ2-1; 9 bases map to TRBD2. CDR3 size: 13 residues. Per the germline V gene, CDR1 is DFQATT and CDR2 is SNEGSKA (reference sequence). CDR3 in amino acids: CSAFSGRKNEQFF. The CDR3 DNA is TGCAGCGCCTTTAGCGGGAGAAAAAATGAGCAGTTCTTC.

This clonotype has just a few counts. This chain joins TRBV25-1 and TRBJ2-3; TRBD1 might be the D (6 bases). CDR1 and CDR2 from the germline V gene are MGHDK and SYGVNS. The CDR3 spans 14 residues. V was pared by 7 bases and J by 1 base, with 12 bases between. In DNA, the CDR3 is TGTGCCAGCACAGGGGTGGCCCGCACAGATACGCAGTATTTT. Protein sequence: CASTGVARTDTQYF.

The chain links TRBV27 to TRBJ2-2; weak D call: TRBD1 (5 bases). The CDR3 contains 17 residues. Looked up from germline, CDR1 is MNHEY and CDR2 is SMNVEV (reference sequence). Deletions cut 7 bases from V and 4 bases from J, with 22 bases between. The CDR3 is CASTLAGRANPTGELFF. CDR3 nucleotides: TGTGCCAGCACCTTGGCTGGCAGGGCAAATCCCACCGGGGAGCTGTTTTTT.

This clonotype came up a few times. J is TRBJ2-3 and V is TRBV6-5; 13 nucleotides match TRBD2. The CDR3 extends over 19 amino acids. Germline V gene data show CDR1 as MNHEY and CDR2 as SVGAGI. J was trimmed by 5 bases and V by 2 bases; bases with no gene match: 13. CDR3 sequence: CASSYRITSGRARVDTQYF. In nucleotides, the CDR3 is TGTGCCAGCAGTTACCGTATAACTAGCGGGAGGGCTCGGGTAGATACGCAGTATTTT.

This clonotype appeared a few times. The CDR3 spells CASSLPGGVYGYTF. CDR3 sequence (DNA): TGTGCCAGCAGTTTGCCCGGGGGCGTCTATGGCTACACCTTC. The V and J genes are TRBV28 and TRBJ1-2, with D possibly TRBD1 on 6 matching bases. The CDR3 length is 14 residues. The V gene lost 3 bases and the J gene lost 4 bases, with 12 bases spanning the gap. Germline CDR1 MDHEN, CDR2 SYDVKM.

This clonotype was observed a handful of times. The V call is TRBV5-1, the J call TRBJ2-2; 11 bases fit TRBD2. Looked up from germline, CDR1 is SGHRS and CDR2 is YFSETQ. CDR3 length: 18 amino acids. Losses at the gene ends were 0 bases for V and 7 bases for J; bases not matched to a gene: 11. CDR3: CASSLVSRLAGGSGELFF. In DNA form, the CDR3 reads TGCGCCAGCAGCTTGGTTTCTCGGCTAGCGGGAGGTAGCGGGGAGCTGTTTTTT. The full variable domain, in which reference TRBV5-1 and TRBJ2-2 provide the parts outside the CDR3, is KAGVTQTPRYLIKTRGQQVTLSCSPISGHRSVSWYQQTPGQGLQFLFEYFSETQRNKGNFPGRFSGRQFSNSRSEMNVSTLELGDSALYLCASSLVSRLAGGSGELFFGEGSRLTVL.

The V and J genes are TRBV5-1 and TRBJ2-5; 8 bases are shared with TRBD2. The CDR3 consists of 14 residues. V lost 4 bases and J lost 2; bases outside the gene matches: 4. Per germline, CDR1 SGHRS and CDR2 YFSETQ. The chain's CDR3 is CASSEIAGQETQYF. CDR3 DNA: TGCGCCAGCAGCGAGATAGCGGGACAAGAGACCCAGTACTTC.

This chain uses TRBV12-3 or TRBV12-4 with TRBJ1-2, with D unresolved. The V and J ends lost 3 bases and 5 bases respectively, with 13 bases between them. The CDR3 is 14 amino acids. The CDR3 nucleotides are TGTGCCAGCAGTTTTGCGGGTTTCCGTTATGGCTACACCTTC. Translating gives CASSFAGFRYGYTF.

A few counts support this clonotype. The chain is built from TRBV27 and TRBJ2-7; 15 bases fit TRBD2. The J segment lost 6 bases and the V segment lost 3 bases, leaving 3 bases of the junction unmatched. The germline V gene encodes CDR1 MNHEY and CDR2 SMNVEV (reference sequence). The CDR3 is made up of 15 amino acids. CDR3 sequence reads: CASSFMGLAGGEQYF. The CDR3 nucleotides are TGTGCCAGCAGTTTTATGGGACTAGCGGGAGGCGAGCAGTACTTC.

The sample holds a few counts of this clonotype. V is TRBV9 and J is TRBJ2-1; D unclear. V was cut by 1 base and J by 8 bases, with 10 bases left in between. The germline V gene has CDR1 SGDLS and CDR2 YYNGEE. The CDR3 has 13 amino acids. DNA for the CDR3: TGTGCCAGCAGCGTATTATTTGGAGATGAGCAGTTCTTC. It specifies CASSVLFGDEQFF. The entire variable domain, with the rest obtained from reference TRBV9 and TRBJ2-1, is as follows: DSGVTQTPKHLITATGQRVTLRCSPRSGDLSVYWYQQSLDQGLQFLIQYYNGEERAKGNILERFSAQQFPDLHSELNLSSLELGDSALYFCASSVLFGDEQFFGPGTRLTVL.

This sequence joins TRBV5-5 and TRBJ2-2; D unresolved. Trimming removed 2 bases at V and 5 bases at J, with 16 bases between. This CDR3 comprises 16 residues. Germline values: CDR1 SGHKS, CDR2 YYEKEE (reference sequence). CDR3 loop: CASSFGSISTTGELFF. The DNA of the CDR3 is TGTGCCAGCAGCTTCGGATCGATTAGTACTACCGGGGAGCTGTTTTTT.

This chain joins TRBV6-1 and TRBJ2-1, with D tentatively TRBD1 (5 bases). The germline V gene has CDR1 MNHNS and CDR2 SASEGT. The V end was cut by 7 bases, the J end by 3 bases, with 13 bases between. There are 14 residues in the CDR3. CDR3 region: CASKPPRVYNEQFF. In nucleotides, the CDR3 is TGTGCCAGCAAGCCGCCCAGGGTCTACAATGAGCAGTTCTTC.

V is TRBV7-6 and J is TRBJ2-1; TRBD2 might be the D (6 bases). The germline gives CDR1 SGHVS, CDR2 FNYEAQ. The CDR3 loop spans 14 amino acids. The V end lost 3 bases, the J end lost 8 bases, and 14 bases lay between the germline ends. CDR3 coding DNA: TGTGCCAGCAGCTTGGCTAGCGCGAGCGATGAGCAGTTCTTC. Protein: CASSLASASDEQFF.

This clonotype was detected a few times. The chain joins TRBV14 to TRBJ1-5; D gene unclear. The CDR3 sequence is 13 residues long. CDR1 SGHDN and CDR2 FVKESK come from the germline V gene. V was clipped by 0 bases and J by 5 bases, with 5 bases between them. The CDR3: CASSQDPYQPQHF. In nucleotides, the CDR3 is TGTGCCAGCAGCCAAGACCCGTATCAGCCCCAGCATTTT.

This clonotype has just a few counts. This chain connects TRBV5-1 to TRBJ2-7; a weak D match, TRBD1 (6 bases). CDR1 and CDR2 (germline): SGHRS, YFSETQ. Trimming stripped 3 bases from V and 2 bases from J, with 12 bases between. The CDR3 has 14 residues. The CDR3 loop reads CASSSRDTTYEQYF. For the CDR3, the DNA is TGCGCCAGCAGCTCCCGGGACACTACCTACGAGCAGTACTTC.

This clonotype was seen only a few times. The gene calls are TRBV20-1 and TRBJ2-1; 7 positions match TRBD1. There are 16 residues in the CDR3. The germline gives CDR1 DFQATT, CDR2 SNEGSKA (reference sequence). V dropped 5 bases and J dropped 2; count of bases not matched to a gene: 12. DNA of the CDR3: TGCAGTGCTGGCAGCCGGGACAGTCACACCTACAATGAGCAGTTCTTC. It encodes CSAGSRDSHTYNEQFF.

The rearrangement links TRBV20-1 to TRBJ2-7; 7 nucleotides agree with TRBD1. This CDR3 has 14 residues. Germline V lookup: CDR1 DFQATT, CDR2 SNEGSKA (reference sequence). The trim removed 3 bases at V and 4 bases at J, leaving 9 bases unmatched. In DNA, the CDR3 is TGCAGTGCTAGTTACGGTCAGGGGGTGTACGAGCAGTACTTC. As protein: CSASYGQGVYEQYF.

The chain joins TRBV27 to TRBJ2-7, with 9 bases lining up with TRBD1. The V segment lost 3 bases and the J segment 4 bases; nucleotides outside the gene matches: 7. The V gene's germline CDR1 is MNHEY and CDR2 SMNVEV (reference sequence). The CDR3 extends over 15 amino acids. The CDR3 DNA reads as TGTGCCAGCAGTTTCCAGTCAGGGACAGGGTACGAGCAGTACTTC. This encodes CASSFQSGTGYEQYF.

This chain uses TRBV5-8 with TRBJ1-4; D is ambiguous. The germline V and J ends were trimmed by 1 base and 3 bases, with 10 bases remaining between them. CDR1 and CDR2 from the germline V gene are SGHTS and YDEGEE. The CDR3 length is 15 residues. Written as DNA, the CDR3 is TGTGCCAGCAGCTTGATGGGCAACTCTAATGAAAAACTGTTTTTT. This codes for CASSLMGNSNEKLFF.